The rows below give T cell receptor beta chains drawn from one sample of a study of blood T cell repertoires in COVID-19. This table comes from immunoSEQ multiplex PCR, and its TCRdb copy is limited to in-frame clones, with some not included. The profile shows about 60,000 clones, 76% of them singletons. The sequencing input was peripheral blood. The receptors derive from a woman over 75 with acute or convalescent COVID-19. Both conserved end residues are part of each CDR3. The D gene is left open where the match is weak. Size is omitted from some rows. Given values are once, few, many or a class for expanded clones.

j_gene | v_gene | abundance | d_gene | CDR3aa | CDR3nt
TRBJ2-5 | TRBV18 | . | . | CASSSQQETQYF | TGTGCCAGCTCAAGCCAACAAGAGACCCAGTACTTC
TRBJ2-2 | TRBV7-9 | . | TRBD2 | CASSASGRDTGELFF | TGTGCCAGCAGCGCTAGCGGGAGGGACACCGGGGAGCTGTTTTTT
TRBJ1-4 | TRBV11-2 | . | TRBD1 | CASSSRGTGSEKLFF | TGTGCCAGCAGTTCACGGGGGACAGGGAGTGAAAAACTGTTTTTT
TRBJ2-2 | TRBV29-1 | . | . | CSARTITGPGELFF | TGCAGCGCCCGAACGATTACAGGGCCCGGGGAGCTGTTTTTT
TRBJ2-7 | TRBV18 | . | TRBD2 | CASSPAGLVWPYEQYF | TGTGCCAGCTCACCCGCCGGACTAGTATGGCCCTACGAGCAGTACTTC
TRBJ1-2 | TRBV18 | . | TRBD1 | CASSLRQGANYGYTF | TGTGCCAGCTCACTTCGACAGGGGGCTAACTATGGCTACACCTTC
TRBJ1-5 | TRBV11-2 | . | . | CASSQGRENQPQHF | TGTGCCAGCAGCCAAGGACGGGAAAATCAGCCCCAGCATTTT
TRBJ2-5 | TRBV2 | . | TRBD2 | CASTWDVAGGTQETQYF | TGTGCCAGCACCTGGGATGTGGCGGGAGGGACCCAAGAGACCCAGTACTTC
TRBJ1-2 | TRBV7-9 | . | TRBD1 | CASSLETTGLAGYTF | TGTGCCAGCAGCTTAGAGACGACAGGGCTTGCTGGCTACACCTTC
TRBJ2-4 | TRBV13 | . | . | CASGAGAQNIQYF | TGTGCCAGCGGGGCAGGGGCCCAAAACATTCAGTACTTC
TRBJ2-5 | TRBV7-9 | . | TRBD2 | CASSYGGALAAKETQYF | TGTGCCAGCAGCTACGGAGGGGCTCTAGCGGCCAAGGAGACCCAGTACTTC
TRBJ2-5 | TRBV6-5 | . | . | CAGGPRAQETQYF | TGTGCCGGCGGCCCGAGGGCCCAAGAGACCCAGTACTTC
TRBJ1-5 | TRBV7-8 | . | . | CASSSSGGVNQPQHF | TGTGCCAGCAGCTCCTCGGGGGGGGTGAACCAGCCCCAGCATTTT
TRBJ1-1 | TRBV15 | . | . | CATSNSAHPTEAFF | TGTGCCACCAGCAATAGTGCGCACCCCACTGAAGCTTTCTTT
TRBJ2-3 | TRBV18 | . | TRBD1 | CASSPDRVTDTQYF | TGTGCCAGCTCTCCGGACAGGGTAACAGATACGCAGTATTTT
TRBJ2-5 | TRBV29-1 | . | TRBD2 | CSVRGLAADIETQYF | TGCAGCGTTCGGGGACTAGCGGCAGATATAGAGACCCAGTACTTC
TRBJ1-4 | TRBV5-1 | . | TRBD1 | CASSTTGGAGEKLFF | TGCGCCAGCAGCACGACAGGGGGCGCGGGTGAAAAACTGTTTTTT
TRBJ2-1 | TRBV5-6 | . | . | CASSFSGSYNEQFF | TGTGCCAGCAGCTTTTCGGGGTCTTACAATGAGCAGTTCTTC
TRBJ2-5 | TRBV18 | . | . | CASSPGGPRETQYF | TGTGCCAGCTCACCCGGGGGACCGCGGGAGACCCAGTACTTC
TRBJ1-5 | TRBV19 | . | TRBD1 | CASSSGTGSEQPQHF | TGTGCCAGTAGCTCCGGGACAGGGTCTGAACAGCCCCAGCATTTT
TRBJ2-7 | TRBV28 | few | TRBD1 | CASSPPTGTGGYEQYF | TGTGCCAGCAGTCCTCCTACCGGGACAGGGGGTTACGAGCAGTACTTC
TRBJ2-5 | TRBV11-2 | . | . | CASSLDRGRGQETQYF | TGTGCCAGCAGCTTAGATCGGGGTCGGGGCCAAGAGACCCAGTACTTC
TRBJ1-4 | TRBV10-1 | . | . | CASSESGQNEKLFF | TGCGCCAGCAGTGAATCAGGACAGAATGAAAAACTGTTTTTT
TRBJ2-7 | TRBV30 | . | TRBD1 | CAWSVQGAGKKYF | TGTGCCTGGAGTGTACAGGGGGCGGGAAAAAAGTACTTC
TRBJ2-3 | TRBV24-1 | . | TRBD2 | CATSDFASGTDTQYF | TGTGCCACCAGTGATTTCGCTAGCGGGACGGATACGCAGTATTTT
TRBJ1-2 | TRBV3-1/TRBV3-2 | . | . | CASSRGGTITF | TGTGCCAGCAGCCGAGGGGGTACCATCACCTTC
TRBJ1-4 | TRBV4-2 | . | TRBD1 | CASSQARDRREKLFF | TGTGCCAGCAGCCAAGCCCGGGACAGACGAGAAAAACTGTTTTTT
TRBJ2-2 | TRBV27 | . | TRBD1 | CASSLDRGHDTGELFF | TGTGCCAGCAGTTTAGACAGGGGGCACGACACCGGGGAGCTGTTTTTT
TRBJ2-2 | TRBV11-3 | few | . | CASSRTRSGELFF | TGTGCCAGCAGCCGAACTAGGTCCGGGGAGCTGTTTTTT
TRBJ2-7 | TRBV4-2 | . | TRBD1 | CASARDRGSYEQYF | TGTGCCAGTGCGCGGGACAGGGGTTCCTACGAGCAGTACTTC
TRBJ1-4 | TRBV19 | . | . | CASSINGHPSKLFF | TGTGCCAGTAGTATAAACGGTCACCCCTCCAAACTGTTTTTT
TRBJ2-7 | TRBV15 | few | . | CATSRERYSYEQYF | TGTGCCACCAGCAGGGAGCGGTACTCCTACGAGCAGTACTTC
TRBJ1-1 | TRBV6-1 | . | TRBD1 | CASSERQGSYTEAFF | TGTGCCAGCAGTGAACGACAGGGGTCGTACACTGAAGCTTTCTTT
TRBJ1-3 | TRBV18 | . | . | CASSPGKGRASGNTIYF | TGTGCCAGCTCACCCGGGAAGGGGAGGGCCTCTGGAAACACCATATATTTT
TRBJ1-4 | TRBV15 | . | TRBD1 | CATSRSPGTGVWEKLFF | TGTGCCACCAGCAGAAGTCCCGGGACAGGGGTTTGGGAAAAACTGTTTTTT
TRBJ1-1 | TRBV18 | . | TRBD1 | CASSPPGTGVWAAFF | TGTGCCAGCTCACCGCCCGGGACAGGGGTCTGGGCAGCTTTCTTT
TRBJ2-2 | TRBV29-1 | few | . | CSVGPGAGELFF | TGCAGCGTCGGGCCCGGGGCCGGGGAGCTGTTTTTT
TRBJ1-5 | TRBV6-6 | . | . | CASSYSRGPPLDQHF | TGTGCCAGCAGTTACTCGCGGGGGCCCCCTCTCGACCAGCATTTT
TRBJ1-3 | TRBV2 | . | . | CASSDGQVRSGNTIYF | TGTGCCAGCAGTGACGGTCAGGTCCGCTCTGGAAACACCATATATTTT
TRBJ1-1 | TRBV30 | . | . | CAWSVRLLEAFF | TGTGCCTGGAGTGTACGGTTGCTTGAAGCTTTCTTT
TRBJ1-1 | TRBV6-5 | . | TRBD1 | CASSSTGVIGTEAFF | TGTGCCAGCAGCTCGACAGGGGTAATAGGTACTGAAGCTTTCTTT
TRBJ2-5 | TRBV11-2 | . | TRBD2 | CASSVTSGKGETQYF | TGTGCCAGCAGCGTAACTAGCGGGAAAGGGGAGACCCAGTACTTC
TRBJ1-2 | TRBV28 | . | . | CASSWGLTRINYGYTF | TGTGCCAGCAGTTGGGGGCTTACAAGGATTAACTATGGCTACACCTTC